These 25 T cell receptor beta chains share one sample of origin, sequenced in a study of PD-L1 blockade in urothelial cancer. Data came from immunoSEQ multiplex PCR; TCRdb stores just in-frame clones and leaves some out. Found here are about 100,000 clones, roughly nine tenths of them singletons; the top ten hold 0.75% to 0.95%. Sequencing used PBMCs, obtained around atezolizumab (anti-PD-L1) treatment. These receptor sequences come from a woman older than 75 with urothelial cancer.

This chain uses TRBV11-2 with TRBJ1-5, with 9 bases identical to TRBD1. This CDR3 contains 16 residues. The trim removed 4 bases at V and 6 bases at J, leaving 10 bases unmatched. The germline V gene has CDR1 SGHAT and CDR2 FQNNGV. The CDR3 is CASSSLGTGGVQPQHF. The CDR3 DNA is TGTGCCAGCAGCTCGCTAGGAACAGGGGGCGTTCAGCCCCAGCATTTT.

This rearrangement joins TRBV9 to TRBJ1-1, with D perhaps TRBD1 (5 bases). The V end was cut by 1 base, the J end by 4 bases, with 11 bases between. The CDR3 contains 14 residues. Germline CDR1 reads SGDLS; CDR2 reads YYNGEE. DNA of the CDR3: TGTGCCAGCAGCGTAAAGGAAGGGGTCACTGAAGCTTTCTTT. Translation gives CASSVKEGVTEAFF.

V is TRBV19 and J is TRBJ1-1; tentatively, D is TRBD1 (6 bases). The CDR3 extends over 15 amino acids. Trimming took off 8 bases at V and 0 bases at J, with 16 bases between the two ends. CDR1 LNHDA and CDR2 SQIVND come from the germline V gene (reference sequence). CDR3 sequence reads: CASCVGHRMNTEAFF. In DNA, the CDR3 is TGTGCCAGTTGCGTGGGACACCGAATGAACACTGAAGCTTTCTTT.

This sequence joins TRBV6-1 and TRBJ2-1; the D is unclear. CDR1 and CDR2 (germline): MNHNS, SASEGT. The CDR3 length is 12 residues. V lost 5 bases and J 8 bases, leaving 10 bases between the germline ends. In DNA, the CDR3 is TGTGCCAGCAGTCCCCAGATGCATGAGCAGTTCTTC. It is translated as CASSPQMHEQFF.

This chain connects TRBV2 to TRBJ2-1, with D perhaps TRBD2 (6 bases). CDR3 size: 15 residues. Germline V gene lookup returns CDR1 SNHLY and CDR2 FYNNEI. V lost 1 base and J 6 bases, leaving 13 bases between the germline ends. CDR3: CASSEGSGGANEQFF. The CDR3 nucleotides are TGTGCCAGCAGTGAAGGTAGCGGCGGGGCCAATGAGCAGTTCTTC. The entire variable domain, with the rest obtained from reference TRBV2 and TRBJ2-1, is as follows: EPEVTQTPSHQVTQMGQEVILRCVPISNHLYFYWYRQILGQKVEFLVSFYNNEISEKSEIFDDQFSVERPDGSNFTLKIRSTKLEDSAMYFCASSEGSGGANEQFFGPGTRLTVL.

The chain uses TRBV27 and TRBJ2-3; D is possibly TRBD2 (5 bases). Germline assignment: CDR1 MNHEY and CDR2 SMNVEV (reference sequence). V lost 2 bases, J lost 1 base, and 13 bases lay in between. CDR3 length: 16 residues. CDR3 sequence: CASSLTRGIGTDTQYF. CDR3 DNA sequence: TGTGCCAGCAGTTTAACGAGAGGGATCGGCACAGATACGCAGTATTTT.

The rearrangement joins TRBV7-2 to TRBJ2-5; D perhaps matches TRBD1 (6 bases). The V end lost 5 bases, the J end lost 2 bases, and 12 bases lay between the germline ends. This CDR3 comprises 14 residues. In germline, CDR1 is SGHTA, CDR2 FQGNSA. The CDR3 reads CASSPTGAQETQYF. CDR3 coding DNA: TGTGCCAGCAGCCCGACAGGCGCACAAGAGACCCAGTACTTC. The whole variable domain, filled in from reference TRBV7-2 and TRBJ2-5, reads GAGVSQSPSNKVTEKGKDVELRCDPISGHTALYWYRQSLGQGLEFLIYFQGNSAPDKSGLPSDRFSAERTGGSVSTLTIQRTQQEDSAVYLCASSPTGAQETQYFGPGTRLLVL.

The rearrangement links TRBV2 to TRBJ1-5; a weak D match, TRBD1 (6 bases). The CDR3 consists of 13 residues. Germline CDR1 SNHLY, CDR2 FYNNEI. V shed 7 bases and J shed 6 bases, with 13 bases lying between them. CDR3 region: CASTSSRGQPQHF. CDR3 coding DNA: TGTGCCAGCACTTCATCCAGGGGTCAGCCCCAGCATTTT.

This clone came up once. This sequence joins TRBV28 and TRBJ2-7; 9 bases fit TRBD1. The germline gives CDR1 MDHEN, CDR2 SYDVKM. J was trimmed by 3 bases and V by 9 bases; bases with no gene match: 9. This CDR3 contains 14 residues. CDR3 sequence: CASKPGQGGYEQYF. The CDR3 coding sequence is TGTGCCAGTAAGCCGGGACAGGGTGGCTACGAGCAGTACTTC.

In its sample, this clone was seen a few times. The V and J genes are TRBV11-2 and TRBJ1-1; D remains unclear. CDR1 SGHAT and CDR2 FQNNGV come from the germline V gene. The CDR3 extends over 14 amino acids. Between the trimmed V and J ends, which lost 2 bases and 2 bases, there was a span of 9 bases. The CDR3: CASSLIPGNTEAFF. The CDR3 DNA reads TGTGCCAGCAGCTTAATCCCGGGTAACACTGAAGCTTTCTTT.

V is TRBV28 and J is TRBJ2-7; 7 nucleotides line up with TRBD1. Germline CDR1 MDHEN, CDR2 SYDVKM. V trimming: 4 bases; J trimming: 3 bases; junction bases outside the gene matches: 15. The CDR3 covers 17 residues. CDR3 sequence (DNA): TGTGCCAGCAGTTCCACCCCCCGGACAGGAGCGCACTACGAGCAGTACTTC. Its protein product is CASSSTPRTGAHYEQYF. The variable domain in full, with the rest retrieved from reference TRBV28 and TRBJ2-7, is DVKVTQSSRYLVKRTGEKVFLECVQDMDHENMFWYRQDPGLGLRLIYFSYDVKMKEKGDIPEGYSVSREKKERFSLILESASTNQTSMYLCASSSTPRTGAHYEQYFGPGTRLTVT.

The J gene is TRBJ2-1, the V gene TRBV5-1; 7 bases fit TRBD1. This CDR3 comprises 15 residues. Per germline, CDR1 SGHRS and CDR2 YFSETQ. Trimming at V came to 3 bases and at J to 2 bases, leaving 5 bases not matched to a gene. CDR3 loop: CASSSGQEPYNEQFF. The DNA of the CDR3 is TGCGCCAGCAGCTCCGGACAGGAACCCTACAATGAGCAGTTCTTC.

The chain recombines TRBV5-1 with TRBJ2-3, with 9 nucleotides matching TRBD2. J was trimmed by 2 bases and V by 4 bases; bases with no gene match: 8. Germline CDR1 is SGHRS and CDR2 is YFSETQ. The CDR3 covers 16 residues. The CDR3 nucleotides read TGCGCCAGCAGCGTGGGTTCGGGACTAGCCACAGATACGCAGTATTTT. Amino acid sequence: CASSVGSGLATDTQYF.

The rearrangement joins TRBV28 to TRBJ1-2; 9 bases agree with TRBD1. From germline, CDR1 is MDHEN and CDR2 SYDVKM. The V gene end was trimmed by 8 bases and the J gene end by 11 bases; junction bases not matched to a gene: 6. This CDR3 region has 11 residues. The CDR3 region has the DNA TGTGCCAGCCTCCGGGACAGGGTATACACCTTC. Protein sequence: CASLRDRVYTF.

This chain links TRBV25-1 with TRBJ2-7; weak D call: TRBD2 (5 bases). The CDR3 extends over 13 amino acids. Germline CDR1 and CDR2: MGHDK and SYGVNS. Between the trimmed V and J ends, which lost 3 bases and 6 bases, there was a span of 12 bases. The CDR3 nucleotides are TGTGCCAGCAGTGACCTCACTGGAGGCGAGCAGTACTTC. It is translated as CASSDLTGGEQYF.

The CDR3 here is CASSQVTGQNTEAFF. The DNA of the CDR3 is TGTGCCAGCAGCCAAGTTACAGGTCAAAACACTGAAGCTTTCTTT. The chain links TRBV14 to TRBJ1-1; tentative D call: TRBD1 (5 bases). V was trimmed by 1 base and J by 2 bases, leaving 11 bases between them. The CDR3 is 15 residues long. Germline CDR1 reads SGHDN; CDR2 reads FVKESK.

This sequence joins TRBV9 and TRBJ2-4; 10 bases match TRBD2. The germline CDR1 and CDR2 sequences are SGDLS and YYNGEE. The ends lost 0 bases at V and 8 bases at J; junction bases unmatched: 11. The CDR3 has 17 amino acids. CDR3 bases: TGTGCCAGCAGCGTAGGTTCGGCTAGCGGGAGTGGGGACATTCAGTACTTC. Translation: CASSVGSASGSGDIQYF.

The chain uses TRBV27 and TRBJ2-2; 11 bases match TRBD2. This CDR3 is built from 16 residues. V lost 2 bases and J lost 1; bases outside the gene matches: 0. Germline V gene sequence: CDR1 MNHEY, CDR2 SMNVEV (reference sequence). Here the CDR3 reads CASSLLAGGNTGELFF. DNA for the CDR3: TGTGCCAGCAGTTTACTAGCGGGAGGGAACACCGGGGAGCTGTTTTTT.

This chain joins TRBV10-3 and TRBJ2-6, with 9 bases aligning to TRBD1. The V and J ends lost 2 bases and 1 base, in that order; junction bases with no gene match: 0. CDR1 and CDR2 from the germline V gene are ENHRY and SYGVKD. The CDR3 has 16 amino acids. CDR3 bases: TGTGCCATCAGTGAGGGACAGGGGTCTGGGGCCAACGTCCTGACTTTC. Translated: CAISEGQGSGANVLTF.

The J gene is TRBJ1-2, the V gene TRBV7-9; 7 bases match TRBD1. The CDR3 length is 13 residues. V gave up 7 bases and J gave up 3 bases; unmatched junction bases: 5. Germline lookup yields CDR1 SEHNR and CDR2 FQNEAQ (reference sequence). The CDR3 region has the DNA TGTGCCAGCACTCCACAGGGGTACTATGGCTACACCTTC. The encoded protein is CASTPQGYYGYTF.

The chain links TRBV29-1 to TRBJ2-1; TRBD2 aligns across 9 bases. The J segment lost 6 bases and the V segment lost 7 bases, leaving 10 bases of the junction unmatched. Germline values: CDR1 SQVTM, CDR2 ANQGSEA. This CDR3 is built from 14 residues. Here the CDR3 reads CSASGTSRINEQFF. The CDR3 region has the DNA TGCAGCGCGAGCGGGACTAGCCGAATCAATGAGCAGTTCTTC.

In DNA form, the CDR3 reads TGTGCCAGCAGCTTAATAGTGTCCAATGAGCAGTTCTTC. It is translated as CASSLIVSNEQFF. J is TRBJ2-1 and V is TRBV11-3; D uncertain. V shed 2 bases and J shed 6 bases, with 8 bases lying between them. Germline-derived CDR1 and CDR2 are SGHNT and YENEEA. The CDR3 is 13 residues long.

This CDR3 reads CASSRGQGYYNEQFF. DNA for the CDR3: TGTGCCAGCTCGCGGGGACAGGGGTACTACAATGAGCAGTTCTTC. The chain uses TRBV18 and TRBJ2-1, with TRBD1 identical over 10 bases. Unmatched junction bases numbered 5, after V lost 6 bases and J lost 3 bases. The CDR3 extends over 15 amino acids. CDR1 is KGHSH, CDR2 LQKENI, per germline.

This clone was observed once. V usage is TRBV12-5 and J usage is TRBJ2-6; possibly TRBD2 for D (7 bases). CDR1 is LGHNT, CDR2 FRNRAP, per germline. The CDR3 has 18 residues. V was clipped by 5 bases and J by 3 bases, with 20 bases between them. This CDR3 is CASGIRRGAMSGANVLTF. DNA of the CDR3: TGTGCTAGTGGTATACGTCGGGGGGCGATGAGTGGGGCCAACGTCCTGACTTTC.

The CDR3 region is CASSDKFVGGYGYTF. The CDR3 DNA sequence: TGTGCCAGCAGCGACAAATTCGTCGGGGGCTATGGCTACACCTTC. The V gene is TRBV19, the J gene TRBJ1-2, with D tentatively TRBD1 (5 bases). The V gene's germline CDR1 is LNHDA and CDR2 SQIVND (reference sequence). Trimming removed 9 bases at V and 4 bases at J, with 21 bases between. This CDR3 is built from 15 residues.